This T cell receptor (beta chain) was sequenced in a study of OX40 agonist ivuxolimab in advanced cancers. Sequencing was performed with immunoSEQ multiplex PCR; in TCRdb, only in-frame clones are kept and a portion is missing. Of 80,000 or so clones in the sample, around 85% are singletons; the top ten hold roughly 2.5%. The germline CDR1 and CDR2 sequences are MDHEN and SYDVKM. This CDR3 is built from 13 residues. V lost 7 bases to trimming and J lost 5 bases, with 11 bases between them. The sequence came from an adult with an advanced solid tumor such as melanoma, head and neck, liver or kidney cancer. V gene TRBV28 combines with J gene TRBJ2-2; no firm D call. The material sequenced was CD4+ or CD8+ T cells sorted from blood, taken in a trial of the OX40 agonist ivuxolimab. The CDR3 region has the DNA TGTGCCAGCACTTTTTCCCGAACCGGGGAGCTGTTTTTT. Its protein product is CASTFSRTGELFF.